These 26 T cell receptor beta chains came from one sample sequenced in a study of blood T cell repertoires in COVID-19. The table came from immunoSEQ multiplex PCR; TCRdb's copy has only in-frame clones and leaves some out. The sample holds some 300,000 clones; 90% are singletons and the top ten take roughly 5.9%. Sequencing input: peripheral blood. The receptors shown here come from a woman between 50 and 59 years old with COVID-19, enrolled during active disease.

The chain joins TRBV2 to TRBJ2-3, with 9 bases aligning to TRBD1. Germline V CDR1 and CDR2: SNHLY, FYNNEI. The V segment lost 4 bases and the J segment 1 base; nucleotides outside the gene matches: 3. The CDR3 consists of 15 residues. The CDR3 reads CASSGRTGGTDTQYF. For the CDR3, the DNA is TGTGCCAGCAGTGGTCGGACAGGGGGCACAGATACGCAGTATTTT. The whole variable domain, filled in from reference TRBV2 and TRBJ2-3, reads EPEVTQTPSHQVTQMGQEVILRCVPISNHLYFYWYRQILGQKVEFLVSFYNNEISEKSEIFDDQFSVERPDGSNFTLKIRSTKLEDSAMYFCASSGRTGGTDTQYFGPGTRLTVL.

The V call is TRBV7-9, the J call TRBJ2-7; 10 positions match TRBD1. The germline gives CDR1 SEHNR, CDR2 FQNEAQ (reference sequence). Losses at the gene ends were 2 bases for V and 2 bases for J; bases not matched to a gene: 3. The CDR3 has 15 residues. The CDR3 loop is CASSLPGQGTYEQYF. DNA of the CDR3: TGTGCCAGCAGCTTACCGGGACAGGGGACCTACGAGCAGTACTTC.

Only one count was recorded for this clone. The chain employs TRBV3-1 (or the pseudogene TRBV3-2) and TRBJ2-1; 10 bases match TRBD2. CDR1 is LGHDT and CDR2 is YNNKEL in the germline V gene (reference sequence). Germline trimming cut 5 bases from V and 1 base from J; bases unmatched to any gene: 5. The CDR3 covers 16 residues. CDR3 sequence reads: CASSRGLADSYNEQFF. The CDR3, as DNA: TGTGCCAGCAGCAGAGGACTAGCGGATTCCTACAATGAGCAGTTCTTC.

V usage is TRBV11-2 and J usage is TRBJ2-3, with TRBD1 matching 7 bases. This CDR3 has 14 amino acids. J was trimmed by 7 bases and V by 3 bases; bases with no gene match: 7. Germline V lookup: CDR1 SGHAT, CDR2 FQNNGV. DNA for the CDR3: TGTGCCAGCAGCTTCCCGGGACAGCCTTATACGCAGTATTTT. Encoded protein: CASSFPGQPYTQYF.

The chain couples TRBV18 to TRBJ2-1; 8 bases fit TRBD1. This CDR3 is built from 16 residues. J lost 7 bases, V lost 3 bases, and 11 bases had no gene match. CDR1 is KGHSH, CDR2 LQKENI, per germline. CDR3 sequence reads: CASSPPTGVDPNEQFF. The CDR3 nucleotides are TGTGCCAGCTCACCCCCGACAGGGGTCGACCCTAATGAGCAGTTCTTC.

The chain joins TRBV7-2 to TRBJ2-7; TRBD2 agrees at 8 bases. V lost 1 base and J lost 12; bases outside the gene matches: 8. The CDR3 contains 13 residues. Looked up from germline, CDR1 is SGHTA and CDR2 is FQGNSA. The CDR3, as DNA: TGTGCCAGCAGCTTAGAAAGGACTAGCTCACGGTACTTC. Translated: CASSLERTSSRYF.

This sequence joins TRBV18 and TRBJ1-5; the match to TRBD1 covers 9 bases. From germline, CDR1 is KGHSH and CDR2 LQKENI. The CDR3 totals 15 residues. After removal of 4 bases from V and 5 bases from J, the junction contained 6 bases not matched to a gene. The CDR3 sequence is CASSRGQGLDQPQHF. The DNA for the CDR3 is TGTGCCAGCTCACGGGGACAGGGCCTCGATCAGCCCCAGCATTTT.

This chain connects TRBV7-6 to TRBJ2-3; TRBD2 matches at 13 bases. V dropped 0 bases and J dropped 4; count of bases not matched to a gene: 7. The CDR3 totals 18 residues. The germline CDR1 and CDR2 sequences are SGHVS and FNYEAQ. For the CDR3, the DNA is TGTGCCAGCAGCTTAGCGCCGGGACTAGCGGGACCCCCAGATACGCAGTATTTT. This translates into CASSLAPGLAGPPDTQYF. Looking up the rest from reference TRBV7-6 and TRBJ2-3 gives the full variable domain: GAGVSQSPRYKVTKRGQDVALRCDPISGHVSLYWYRQALGQGPEFLTYFNYEAQQDKSGLPNDRFSAERPEGSISTLTIQRTEQRDSAMYRCASSLAPGLAGPPDTQYFGPGTRLTVL.

This clone was recorded only once. The chain uses TRBV5-6 and TRBJ2-5, with 7 bases aligning to TRBD2. Germline CDR1 is SGHDT and CDR2 is YYEEEE. The CDR3 sequence is 17 residues long. After removal of 4 bases from V and 1 base from J, the junction contained 13 bases not matched to a gene. The CDR3 DNA reads TGTGCCAGCAGCCCTACCTTGACAGCGGGGACCCAAGAGACCCAGTACTTC. Translation gives CASSPTLTAGTQETQYF. The full variable domain, rest sourced from reference TRBV5-6 and TRBJ2-5, is DAGVTQSPTHLIKTRGQQVTLRCSPKSGHDTVSWYQQALGQGPQFIFQYYEEEERQRGNFPDRFSGHQFPNYSSELNVNALLLGDSALYLCASSPTLTAGTQETQYFGPGTRLLVL.

The V and J genes are TRBV11-2 and TRBJ1-1; 10 bases align to TRBD1. CDR3 length: 18 amino acids. CDR1 and CDR2 from the germline V gene are SGHAT and FQNNGV. V shed 1 base and J 2 bases; nucleotides not matched to a gene: 10. CDR3 in amino acids: CASSLGYGGQGLNTEAFF. As DNA, the CDR3 is TGTGCCAGCAGCTTAGGTTATGGGGGACAGGGGCTCAACACTGAAGCTTTCTTT.

This chain links TRBV27 with TRBJ2-7, with D possibly being TRBD2 (5 bases). Looked up from germline, CDR1 is MNHEY and CDR2 is SMNVEV (reference sequence). This CDR3 region has 15 residues. Trimming took off 6 bases at V and 5 bases at J, with 20 bases between the two ends. CDR3 bases: TGTGCCAGCAGCTTGTACAGCGGTTCCTCTGACGAGCAGTACTTC. It specifies CASSLYSGSSDEQYF.

This chain joins TRBV12-2 and TRBJ2-2; TRBD1, the D gene given by the table, was not confirmed from the DNA. TRBV12-2 is listed as a pseudogene. The CDR3 has 13 amino acids. CDR3 amino acids: CASRPPQSGELFF. CDR3 nucleotides: TGTGCAAGTCGCCCCCCCCAGTCCGGGGAGCTGTTTTTT.

The chain combines TRBV10-3 with TRBJ2-1; TRBD2 aligns across 10 bases. CDR1 ENHRY and CDR2 SYGVKD come from the germline V gene. V lost 6 bases, J lost 10 bases, and 6 bases stayed unmatched. This CDR3 is 13 amino acids long. CDR3 sequence (DNA): TGTGCCATCAGCGAGAGGACTAGCGGAGAGCAGTTCTTC. This encodes CAISERTSGEQFF.

This chain joins TRBV30 and TRBJ1-3, with 7 positions matching TRBD1. CDR1 is GTSNPN and CDR2 is SVGIG in the germline V gene (reference sequence). The V and J ends lost 0 bases and 2 bases, in that order; junction bases with no gene match: 7. The CDR3 consists of 16 residues. CDR3 nucleotide sequence: TGTGCCTGGAGTGTCGGGCACGGGACAGCTGGAAACACCATATATTTT. Residues: CAWSVGHGTAGNTIYF. Based on the CDR3 plus reference TRBV30 and TRBJ1-3, the full variable domain is SQTIHQWPATLVQPVGSPLSLECTVEGTSNPNLYWYRQAAGRGLQLLFYSVGIGQISSEVPQNLSASRPQDRQFILSSKKLLLSDSGFYLCAWSVGHGTAGNTIYFGEGSWLTVV.

As concerns this clone: At the DNA level, this CDR3 is encoded by other sequences in the same sample as well. The CDR3 DNA reads TGTGCCAGCAGCTTTGGACTAGCGGGAGGGGGGGATGAGCAGTTCTTC. Translating it yields CASSFGLAGGGDEQFF. The V call is TRBV7-6, the J call TRBJ2-1; TRBD2 matches 15 bases. This CDR3 is 16 amino acids long. Per the germline V gene, CDR1 is SGHVS and CDR2 is FNYEAQ. The trim removed 3 bases at V and 8 bases at J, leaving 5 bases unmatched.

The rearrangement joins TRBV19 to TRBJ2-1; the match to TRBD2 covers 7 bases. Germline-derived CDR1 and CDR2 are LNHDA and SQIVND (reference sequence). CDR3 length: 19 amino acids. The trim removed 0 bases at V and 1 base at J, leaving 12 bases unmatched. CDR3 loop: CASSIDPVIGSGSYNEQFF. The CDR3 DNA reads TGTGCCAGTAGTATAGATCCAGTGATAGGTAGCGGGTCCTACAATGAGCAGTTCTTC.

The chain combines TRBV25-1 with TRBJ2-5; 8 positions agree with TRBD1. The V gene's germline CDR1 is MGHDK and CDR2 SYGVNS. The V gene end was trimmed by 2 bases and the J gene end by 2 bases; junction bases not matched to a gene: 4. CDR3 size: 15 residues. The CDR3 bases are TGTGCCAGCAGTGAACCCGGGACAGGTCAAGAGACCCAGTACTTC. It translates to CASSEPGTGQETQYF. Supplemented by reference TRBV25-1 and TRBJ2-5, the full variable domain reads EADIYQTPRYLVIGTGKKITLECSQTMGHDKMYWYQQDPGMELHLIHYSYGVNSTEKGDLSSESTVSRIRTEHFPLTLESARPSHTSQYLCASSEPGTGQETQYFGPGTRLLVL.

This clone was recorded only once. V and J are TRBV5-1 and TRBJ2-3; 7 nucleotides agree with TRBD1. CDR1 and CDR2 (germline): SGHRS, YFSETQ. J gave up 6 bases and V 4 bases, and 5 bases lay outside the gene matches. The CDR3 runs to 13 residues. CDR3 coding DNA: TGCGCCAGCAGCAACAGGGGTTCGGATACGCAGTATTTT. This codes for CASSNRGSDTQYF. The full variable domain, rest sourced from reference TRBV5-1 and TRBJ2-3, is KAGVTQTPRYLIKTRGQQVTLSCSPISGHRSVSWYQQTPGQGLQFLFEYFSETQRNKGNFPGRFSGRQFSNSRSEMNVSTLELGDSALYLCASSNRGSDTQYFGPGTRLTVL.

The chain links TRBV19 to TRBJ2-3; perhaps TRBD1 as D (6 bases). V was pared by 9 bases and J by 0 bases, with 19 bases between. The CDR3 has 16 residues. Germline V gene lookup returns CDR1 LNHDA and CDR2 SQIVND (reference sequence). CDR3 in amino acids: CASRRVGGSSTDTQYF. DNA for the CDR3: TGTGCCAGCCGTCGAGTAGGGGGTTCGAGCACAGATACGCAGTATTTT.

The CDR3 region has the DNA TGTGCCAGCAGCTTAACGAGGGGACAGGGGAATGAAAAACTGTTTTTT. Translated, it gives CASSLTRGQGNEKLFF. The rearrangement uses TRBV7-2 and TRBJ1-4; the match to TRBD1 covers 10 bases. Germline CDR1 is SGHTA and CDR2 is FQGNSA. The CDR3 consists of 16 residues. The V gene end was trimmed by 2 bases and the J gene end by 5 bases; junction bases not matched to a gene: 5.

The rearrangement joins TRBV11-3 to TRBJ2-2; tentatively, D is TRBD2 (6 bases). CDR3 length equals 15 residues. V lost 8 bases, J lost 0 bases, and 13 bases lay in between. Germline V gene lookup returns CDR1 SGHNT and CDR2 YENEEA. The CDR3 DNA reads TGTGCCAGCGCGGTTCGACTAGCGAACACCGGGGAGCTGTTTTTT. Its translation: CASAVRLANTGELFF.

The gene calls are TRBV20-1 and TRBJ1-6; D remains unclear. CDR3 length equals 13 residues. V was clipped by 3 bases and J by 3 bases, with 6 bases between them. Germline assignment: CDR1 DFQATT and CDR2 SNEGSKA (reference sequence). The CDR3 loop is CSASPGYNSPLHF. The CDR3 region has the DNA TGCAGTGCTAGTCCGGGCTATAATTCACCCCTCCACTTT.

The chain links TRBV11-3 to TRBJ2-5; 8 bases map to TRBD2. Germline CDR1 SGHNT, CDR2 YENEEA. The V segment lost 5 bases and the J segment 7 bases; nucleotides outside the gene matches: 12. This CDR3 has 15 residues. CDR3 sequence: CASSPGLAGARTQYF. The CDR3 bases are TGTGCCAGCAGCCCGGGGCTAGCGGGTGCTCGGACCCAGTACTTC.

The V and J genes are TRBV6-1 and TRBJ1-2; D perhaps matches TRBD1 (6 bases). V was clipped by 3 bases and J by 8 bases, with 22 bases between them. The germline V gene has CDR1 MNHNS and CDR2 SASEGT. The CDR3 is 16 amino acids. The CDR3 coding sequence is TGTGCCAGCAGTGACCAGTCAGGGGCGACTTTCGGGGGCTACACCTTC. This encodes CASSDQSGATFGGYTF.

The rearrangement uses TRBV27 and TRBJ1-1, with TRBD1 identical over 8 bases. Germline V CDR1 and CDR2: MNHEY, SMNVEV (reference sequence). The CDR3 runs to 14 residues. V lost 3 bases, J lost 5 bases, and 5 bases stayed unmatched. This CDR3 reads CASSFQTGETEAFF. CDR3 in DNA: TGTGCCAGCAGTTTTCAGACAGGGGAGACTGAAGCTTTCTTT.

V is TRBV18 and J is TRBJ2-1; D gene uncertain. The CDR3 is 15 residues long. Deletions cut 5 bases from V and 0 bases from J, with 11 bases between. The germline V gene encodes CDR1 KGHSH and CDR2 LQKENI. The CDR3 DNA reads TGTGCCAGCTCAGATGCCCATAGCTCCTACAATGAGCAGTTCTTC. Protein product: CASSDAHSSYNEQFF.